This T cell receptor (beta chain) was observed in a study of low-dose radiotherapy and immunotherapy resistance in tumors. This clonotype was seen at least ten times. An approximately 19-cycle PCR with a constant-region primer and V-primer adapter amplified TCRs. TCRdb reprocessed the reads via MiXCR and lists one record per CDR3 protein. The sample lists 50,000 or so distinct CDR3 sequences, 33% occurring once. There are 18 residues in the CDR3. Germline CDR1 reads MNHEY; CDR2 reads SMNVEV (reference sequence). The J segment lost 5 bases and the V segment lost 5 bases, leaving 13 bases of the junction unmatched. Time point in this sample: after trial treatment. Specified treatment: LDRT plus nivolumab, ipilimumab, low-dose cyclophosphamide and aspirin (RACIN trial).

The source is a male donor with rectosigmoid adenocarcinoma. The input for sequencing was PBMCs, taken after low-dose radiotherapy plus immunotherapy. This rearrangement joins TRBV27 to TRBJ2-5; 14 bases match TRBD2. The CDR3 DNA sequence: TGTGCCAGCAGTCCAGCGGGACTAGCGGGAGTCGGGTGGGAGACCCAGTACTTC. Protein sequence: CASSPAGLAGVGWETQYF.